This T cell receptor (beta chain) comes out of a study of cytomegalovirus exposure and HLA in healthy donors. The PCR had 60 Vbeta and 13 Jbeta primers. The data were produced by immunoSEQ multiplex PCR, yet TCRdb's version contains in-frame clones alone and is incomplete. This sample yields more than 85,000 clones, of which around 73% are seen a single time; 8.4% belongs to the top ten. Trimming cost V 1 base and J 6 bases, with 14 bases left between them. The CDR3 consists of 15 residues. Germline CDR1 SGHRS, CDR2 YFSETQ. This clone was seen once. The clonotype originates from a man in his forties or fifties in good health and CMV-seronegative. V usage is TRBV5-1 and J usage is TRBJ1-5; D is unresolved. Sequenced material: PBMCs. This CDR3 is CASSLLPAGGQPQHF. The CDR3 DNA follows: TGCGCCAGCAGCTTGTTACCGGCGGGAGGTCAGCCCCAGCATTTT.